This T cell receptor (beta chain) was found in a study of blood T cell repertoires in COVID-19. At the level of the study: T cells, B-cell-depleted T cells, or PBMCs supplied cDNA or gDNA.

Using immunoSEQ multiplex PCR, the repertoire was profiled, and TCRdb retains in-frame clones only, with some absent. The table records fewer than 350,000 clones, around nine tenths of them present only once. Trimming shortened V by 5 bases and J by 9 bases, and 17 bases separated the two germline ends. Germline V gene lookup returns CDR1 MDHEN and CDR2 SYDVKM. CDR3 length equals 15 residues. Sequencing used PBMCs or T cells enriched from blood (not recorded which). The receptor's source is a woman in her forties who had recovered from COVID-19. The J gene is TRBJ1-6, the V gene TRBV28, with D maybe TRBD1 (5 bases). Here the CDR3 DNA reads TGTGCCAGCAGTCCCCGGGCGGCTGGGGCTTCACCCCTCCACTTT. Translating it yields CASSPRAAGASPLHF.